The clone carrying this T cell receptor beta chain was recorded many times. Its antigen is undetermined. The source of the sample is a study of T cells in Graves' hyperthyroidism and ophthalmopathy. Whole-study findings and limits: Blood also carried most thyroid clonotypes expanded above 0.001.

This CDR3 comprises 15 residues. Trimming shortened V by 3 bases and J by 0 bases, and 12 bases separated the two germline ends. Germline V gene data show CDR1 as GTSNPN and CDR2 as SVGIG (reference sequence). Absent ophthalmopathy progression within 18 months defined stable Graves' hyperthyroidism. Amplification of TCR beta CDR3 regions was performed using RNA transcripts as template. During a first-round RT-PCR of the TCR CDR3, the HTBI primer set was used. TCRdb recomputed calls from the multiplex PCR reads with MiXCR, one row per CDR3 protein. The sample shows around 500,000 distinct CDR3 sequences, around 15% of them seen only once.

This chain uses TRBV30 with TRBJ2-1, with D unresolved. The sample was blood. The source is a woman aged 40-49 years with Graves' hyperthyroidism. CDR3 sequence reads: CAWRVRRSSYNEQFF. CDR3 DNA sequence: TGTGCCTGGAGGGTCCGGCGGAGCTCCTACAATGAGCAGTTCTTC.